The present T cell receptor (beta chain) was sequenced within a study of blood T cell repertoires in COVID-19. For the study at large: PBMCs, B-cell-depleted T cells, or T cells were the source of the cDNA or gDNA that made up the material.

The J segment lost 7 bases and the V segment lost 5 bases, leaving 11 bases of the junction unmatched. Per the germline V gene, CDR1 is SGDLS and CDR2 is YYNGEE. CDR3 length: 15 amino acids. Measured with immunoSEQ multiplex PCR; TCRdb has only the in-frame clones, and not every one. The sample lists approximately 400,000 clones; 88% were seen once. The TCR sequence derives from a woman aged 18-30 years who had recovered from COVID-19. The V gene is TRBV9, the J gene TRBJ1-4; 7 nucleotides align to TRBD1. The sequenced sample consisted of PBMCs or T cells enriched from blood (not recorded which). The CDR3 sequence is CASRPRDSESEKLFF. As DNA, the CDR3 is TGTGCCAGCAGACCCAGGGACAGCGAATCTGAAAAACTGTTTTTT. Together with reference TRBV9 and TRBJ1-4, the CDR3 gives the full variable domain: DSGVTQTPKHLITATGQRVTLRCSPRSGDLSVYWYQQSLDQGLQFLIQYYNGEERAKGNILERFSAQQFPDLHSELNLSSLELGDSALYFCASRPRDSESEKLFFGSGTQLSVL.